The 17 T cell receptor beta chains given below trace back to one sample, sequenced in a study of cytomegalovirus exposure and HLA in healthy donors. The study ran its PCR with 60 Vbeta and 13 Jbeta primers. Method: immunoSEQ multiplex PCR; TCRdb's copy keeps in-frame clones and lacks some. In the table there are around 90,000 clones, 85% of which are singletons. Material: PBMCs. Receptor source: a man between 40 and 49 years old in good health and CMV-seropositive.

The chain joins TRBV2 to TRBJ1-2; 9 bases agree with TRBD1. There are 16 residues in the CDR3. The germline gives CDR1 SNHLY, CDR2 FYNNEI. J was trimmed by 0 bases and V by 4 bases; bases with no gene match: 6. As DNA, the CDR3 is TGTGCCAGCAGTGCCGGGACAGGGACCTCTAACTATGGCTACACCTTC. As protein: CASSAGTGTSNYGYTF.

The V call is TRBV7-3, the J call TRBJ2-5; D might be TRBD2 (6 bases). Per the germline V gene, CDR1 is SGHTA and CDR2 is FQGTGA. Trimming cost V 1 base and J 5 bases, with 11 bases left between them. The CDR3 is 14 residues long. The CDR3: CASSLMSGSETQYF. In DNA, the CDR3 is TGTGCCAGCAGCTTAATGAGCGGGTCGGAGACCCAGTACTTC.

The rearrangement links TRBV6-5 to TRBJ2-3; tentative D call: TRBD2 (5 bases). This CDR3 region has 14 residues. Per germline, CDR1 MNHEY and CDR2 SVGAGI. Deletions cut 10 bases from V and 4 bases from J, with 18 bases between. The CDR3 reads CATTAPGIPDTQYF. The CDR3 bases are TGTGCCACAACCGCCCCGGGAATTCCAGATACGCAGTATTTT.

The J gene is TRBJ1-4, the V gene TRBV7-2, with a possible D match to TRBD1 (5 bases). CDR1 and CDR2 from the germline V gene are SGHTA and FQGNSA. V was cut by 5 bases and J by 5 bases, with 18 bases left in between. This CDR3 has 16 residues. The CDR3: CASSRRWGSENEKLFF. The CDR3 DNA sequence: TGTGCCAGCAGCCGCAGGTGGGGCAGCGAAAATGAAAAACTGTTTTTT.

V gene TRBV6-5 combines with J gene TRBJ1-5, with a weak D call TRBD1 (5 bases). The V end was cut by 4 bases, the J end by 2 bases, with 15 bases between. The germline CDR1 and CDR2 sequences are MNHEY and SVGAGI. This CDR3 comprises 16 residues. This CDR3 is CASSSGTRGGNQPQHF. For the CDR3, the DNA is TGTGCCAGCAGTTCAGGGACTCGGGGGGGCAATCAGCCCCAGCATTTT.

The rearrangement uses TRBV19 and TRBJ1-1; D is possibly TRBD1 (5 bases). Germline V CDR1 and CDR2: LNHDA, SQIVND (reference sequence). Trimming removed 5 bases at V and 1 base at J, with 11 bases between. The CDR3 has 14 amino acids. CDR3 sequence (DNA): TGTGCCAGTAGTCCCCAGACAGCGAACACTGAAGCTTTCTTT. Its translation is CASSPQTANTEAFF.

The DNA of the CDR3 is TGTGCCAGCAGTGAAGAATGGCAACCGGGGCAGTATTTT. Translating gives CASSEEWQPGQYF. The chain recombines TRBV2 with TRBJ2-3; no reliable D call. V lost 1 base and J lost 11, with 13 bases in between. Germline CDR1 and CDR2: SNHLY and FYNNEI. This CDR3 is 13 amino acids long. Full variable domain (missing parts from reference TRBV2 and TRBJ2-3): EPEVTQTPSHQVTQMGQEVILRCVPISNHLYFYWYRQILGQKVEFLVSFYNNEISEKSEIFDDQFSVERPDGSNFTLKIRSTKLEDSAMYFCASSEEWQPGQYFGPGTRLTVL.

V and J are TRBV9 and TRBJ1-4, with D possibly being TRBD1 (6 bases). The CDR3 has 17 residues. V lost 3 bases and J 5 bases, leaving 20 bases between the germline ends. CDR1 and CDR2 (germline): SGDLS, YYNGEE. CDR3 region: CASSASPRTDSNEKLFF. CDR3 nucleotides: TGTGCCAGCAGCGCGAGCCCACGGACAGATTCAAATGAAAAACTGTTTTTT.

The V call is TRBV11-2, the J call TRBJ2-7; TRBD1 might be the D (6 bases). Looked up from germline, CDR1 is SGHAT and CDR2 is FQNNGV. V lost 1 base, J lost 12 bases, and 13 bases lay in between. The CDR3 length is 12 residues. The CDR3 coding sequence is TGTGCCAGCAGCTTAGCCCGACAGGCTCGGTACTTC. Translating gives CASSLARQARYF. Complete variable domain (other parts from reference TRBV11-2 and TRBJ2-7): EAGVAQSPRYKIIEKRQSVAFWCNPISGHATLYWYQQILGQGPKLLIQFQNNGVVDDSQLPKDRFSAERLKGVDSTLKIQPAKLEDSAVYLCASSLARQARYFGPGTRLTVT.

The rearrangement links TRBV6-1 to TRBJ2-5, with TRBD1 matching over 9 bases. The CDR3 has 12 residues. Germline CDR1 and CDR2: MNHNS and SASEGT. The CDR3 nucleotides are TGTGCAGGGACAGGGATAAAAGGGACCCAGTACTTC. Translation gives CAGTGIKGTQYF.

The J gene is TRBJ2-3, the V gene TRBV29-1; TRBD2 aligns across 9 bases. The V and J ends lost 7 bases and 6 bases, in that order; junction bases with no gene match: 8. The CDR3 has 13 amino acids. Germline values: CDR1 SQVTM, CDR2 ANQGSEA. The CDR3 DNA is TGCAGCGCAGTCCCGGGACTAGCTGATACGCAGTATTTT. The encoded protein is CSAVPGLADTQYF.

This chain joins TRBV2 and TRBJ2-1; TRBD1 matches at 10 bases. CDR1 and CDR2 (germline): SNHLY, FYNNEI. V lost 6 bases, J lost 10 bases, and 0 bases stayed unmatched. This CDR3 region has 11 residues. Written as DNA, the CDR3 is TGTGCCAGCAGGGGACAGGGGGAGCAGTTCTTC. The encoded protein is CASRGQGEQFF.

The chain links TRBV14 to TRBJ2-5, with D possibly TRBD1 on 5 matching bases. Between the trimmed V and J ends, which lost 2 bases and 5 bases, there was a span of 9 bases. Germline-derived CDR1 and CDR2 are SGHDN and FVKESK. This CDR3 is 13 amino acids long. In DNA, the CDR3 is TGTGCCAGCAGCCAATCAGGGTGGGAGACCCAGTACTTC. It specifies CASSQSGWETQYF.

The CDR3 region is CASSSGNSGNTIYF. The CDR3 DNA is TGTGCCAGCAGCTCAGGGAACTCTGGAAACACCATATATTTT. The V call is TRBV11-1, the J call TRBJ1-3, with D maybe TRBD1 (5 bases). Trimming cost V 4 bases and J 0 bases, with 7 bases left between them. The CDR3 is 14 residues long. CDR1 and CDR2 from the germline V gene are SGHAT and FQDESV (reference sequence).

The rearrangement joins TRBV10-3 to TRBJ2-5; D is unclear. Germline V lookup: CDR1 ENHRY, CDR2 SYGVKD. The V end lost 4 bases, the J end lost 1 base, and 7 bases lay between the germline ends. This CDR3 comprises 13 residues. CDR3 sequence reads: CAISVNSQETQYF. DNA for the CDR3: TGTGCCATCAGTGTGAACTCCCAAGAGACCCAGTACTTC.

The genes are TRBV5-4 and TRBJ1-2, with a possible D match to TRBD1 (6 bases). Germline V gives CDR1 SGHNT, CDR2 YYREEE (reference sequence). The CDR3 runs to 14 residues. V gave up 3 bases and J gave up 11 bases, with 20 bases separating them. CDR3 loop: CASSSGQSVGGYTF. Written as DNA, the CDR3 is TGTGCCAGCAGCTCCGGACAGTCGGTCGGGGGGTACACCTTC.

This clone was seen a handful of times. The genes are TRBV2 and TRBJ2-4; 8 bases map to TRBD2. Looked up from germline, CDR1 is SNHLY and CDR2 is FYNNEI. CDR3 length equals 15 residues. The trim removed 11 bases at V and 7 bases at J, leaving 16 bases unmatched. CDR3: CAGSKSSGGANIQYF. In nucleotides, the CDR3 is TGTGCCGGATCTAAAAGTTCCGGGGGGGCGAACATTCAGTACTTC.